Each of the 13 T cell receptor beta chains below was sequenced from the same sample in a study of blood T cell repertoires in COVID-19. Method: immunoSEQ multiplex PCR; TCRdb's copy keeps in-frame clones and lacks some. The table shows a few hundred thousand clones, with approximately 82% occurring only once. The sample was peripheral blood. The source is a woman aged 40 to 50 who had recovered from COVID-19.

The gene calls are TRBV19 and TRBJ1-2; D not resolved. Per germline, CDR1 LNHDA and CDR2 SQIVND (reference sequence). V shed 9 bases and J shed 2 bases, with 16 bases lying between them. The CDR3 contains 14 residues. The CDR3 DNA follows: TGTGCCAGCCTCAAGGTAGCCGGGAACTATGGCTACACCTTC. The encoded protein is CASLKVAGNYGYTF.

This clone was detected once. V usage is TRBV2 and J usage is TRBJ1-1; no clear D. V was shortened by 6 bases and J by 1 base, with 9 bases between the two germline ends. CDR3 size: 13 residues. Germline V CDR1 and CDR2: SNHLY, FYNNEI. The CDR3 sequence is CASRKDKNTEAFF. The CDR3, as DNA: TGTGCCAGCAGGAAAGACAAGAACACTGAAGCTTTCTTT.

The gene calls are TRBV5-3 and TRBJ2-4; 8 positions agree with TRBD2. Being an ORF, TRBV5-3 has a function that is uncertain. This CDR3 comprises 14 residues. Trimming took 6 bases from V and 1 from J; bases not matched to a gene: 3. As DNA, the CDR3 is TGTGCCAGAATGGAGCGGGAGGCCAAAAACATTCAGTACTTC. Residues: CARMEREAKNIQYF.

The rearrangement uses TRBV9 and TRBJ1-4, with 8 bases aligning to TRBD1. The CDR3 has 16 residues. Germline V gene sequence: CDR1 SGDLS, CDR2 YYNGEE. Trimming cost V 0 bases and J 4 bases; bases outside gene matches: 5. The CDR3 sequence: CASSVGLGQDNEKLFF. In nucleotides, the CDR3 is TGTGCCAGCAGCGTAGGGCTGGGACAGGATAATGAAAAACTGTTTTTT.

The V call is TRBV5-4, the J call TRBJ2-1; 9 nucleotides line up with TRBD1. V trimming: 4 bases; J trimming: 0 bases; junction bases outside the gene matches: 11. The CDR3 sequence is 18 residues long. Germline V gene lookup returns CDR1 SGHNT and CDR2 YYREEE (reference sequence). The CDR3 loop is CASSPYTGGVNSYNEQFF. The CDR3 nucleotides are TGTGCCAGCAGCCCCTACACAGGGGGCGTGAACTCCTACAATGAGCAGTTCTTC.

This chain connects TRBV28 to TRBJ1-2; possibly TRBD1 for D (5 bases). Germline V gene sequence: CDR1 MDHEN, CDR2 SYDVKM. Trimming took 7 bases from V and 2 from J, leaving 14 bases between them. The CDR3 is 14 residues long. The CDR3: CASTPGGFNYGYTF. CDR3 DNA sequence: TGTGCCAGCACCCCGGGGGGTTTCAACTATGGCTACACCTTC.

J is TRBJ2-4 and V is TRBV28; no firm D call. The CDR3 is 15 amino acids. V lost 5 bases, J lost 0 bases, and 11 bases lay in between. CDR1 is MDHEN and CDR2 is SYDVKM in the germline V gene. CDR3 nucleotides: TGTGCCAGCAGTCGGCGGAGCTTAGCCAAAAACATTCAGTACTTC. Its translation: CASSRRSLAKNIQYF.

The J gene is TRBJ1-5, the V gene TRBV15; 8 bases line up with TRBD1. There are 17 residues in the CDR3. The V gene's germline CDR1 is LNHNV and CDR2 YYDKDF (reference sequence). Germline trimming cut 5 bases from V and 11 bases from J; bases unmatched to any gene: 20. DNA of the CDR3: TGTGCCACCAGCGTTTCATTGGGGACAGGACCCTTGGCAGCCCAGCATTTT. Its translation is CATSVSLGTGPLAAQHF. Based on the CDR3 plus reference TRBV15 and TRBJ1-5, the full variable domain is DAMVIQNPRYQVTQFGKPVTLSCSQTLNHNVMYWYQQKSSQAPKLLFHYYDKDFNNEADTPDNFQSRRPNTSFCFLDIRSPGLGDTAMYLCATSVSLGTGPLAAQHFGDGTRLSIL.

V usage is TRBV18 and J usage is TRBJ2-3; weak D call: TRBD1 (6 bases). The CDR3 loop spans 15 amino acids. CDR1 is KGHSH and CDR2 is LQKENI in the germline V gene. Deletions cut 6 bases from V and 5 bases from J, with 18 bases between. The CDR3 bases are TGTGCCAGCTCTACAGGGTTATCAGGATTAGATACGCAGTATTTT. It codes for CASSTGLSGLDTQYF.

The rearrangement uses TRBV2 and TRBJ1-6; no clear D. The germline V gene has CDR1 SNHLY and CDR2 FYNNEI. This CDR3 contains 14 residues. V was clipped by 8 bases and J by 0 bases, with 8 bases between them. CDR3 coding DNA: TGTGCCAGCCTTCTCAGCTCCTATAATTCACCCCTCCACTTT. As protein: CASLLSSYNSPLHF.

The V gene is TRBV19, the J gene TRBJ1-5; no clear D gene. The CDR3 spans 15 residues. V was trimmed by 1 base and J by 0 bases, leaving 7 bases between them. Germline loops: CDR1 LNHDA, CDR2 SQIVND (reference sequence). CDR3 sequence reads: CASSIAVYSNQPQHF. CDR3 DNA: TGTGCCAGTAGTATAGCGGTCTATAGCAATCAGCCCCAGCATTTT.

In this sample, this clone turned up a few times. The CDR3 DNA follows: TGTGCCAGCAGTGTTTTAAGAGGGAGAGATCAGCCCCAGCATTTT. Encoded protein: CASSVLRGRDQPQHF. This chain joins TRBV2 and TRBJ1-5; the D is unclear. Germline loops: CDR1 SNHLY, CDR2 FYNNEI. The CDR3 sequence is 15 residues long. Trimming took 4 bases from V and 5 from J, leaving 15 bases between them. The complete variable domain, with remaining parts taken from reference TRBV2 and TRBJ1-5, reads EPEVTQTPSHQVTQMGQEVILRCVPISNHLYFYWYRQILGQKVEFLVSFYNNEISEKSEIFDDQFSVERPDGSNFTLKIRSTKLEDSAMYFCASSVLRGRDQPQHFGDGTRLSIL.

This clone has a handful of counts. This chain uses TRBV9 with TRBJ2-1, with 8 nucleotides matching TRBD2. The V gene end was trimmed by 3 bases and the J gene end by 5 bases; junction bases not matched to a gene: 7. Germline CDR1 SGDLS, CDR2 YYNGEE. This CDR3 region has 15 residues. The CDR3 DNA reads TGTGCCAGCAGCGGGTTAGCGGGGCAGCACAATGAGCAGTTCTTC. It codes for CASSGLAGQHNEQFF. Variable domain in full (rest from reference TRBV9 and TRBJ2-1): DSGVTQTPKHLITATGQRVTLRCSPRSGDLSVYWYQQSLDQGLQFLIQYYNGEERAKGNILERFSAQQFPDLHSELNLSSLELGDSALYFCASSGLAGQHNEQFFGPGTRLTVL.